This T cell receptor (beta chain) was identified during a study of blood T cell repertoires in COVID-19. Only one count was recorded for this clone. The authors' processing: From reference gene primer amplification, estimates of nucleated cell counts were derived. Assay used: immunoSEQ multiplex PCR; TCRdb lists only in-frame clones, some missing. V and J calls and clone size are given by that table; D and trimming were obtained from the DNA. Altogether about 280,000 clones are present, 82% being singletons, with the ten largest covering roughly 5.3%. Specimen: PBMCs or T cells enriched from blood (not recorded which). The source of this sequence is a man aged 35 to 55 who had been exposed to COVID-19.

The CDR3 DNA is TGTGCCAGCTCACCACCGTCGCTGCAGGGCGGACAGCCCCAGCATTTT. Its protein is CASSPPSLQGGQPQHF. The chain joins TRBV18 to TRBJ1-5, with D tentatively TRBD1 (5 bases). Germline CDR1 reads KGHSH; CDR2 reads LQKENI. Deletions cut 0 bases from V and 7 bases from J, with 16 bases between. The CDR3 has 16 amino acids.